Listed below are T cell receptor beta chains from one sample, sequenced in a study of T cell clones after liver transplantation. Clones were sequenced by immunoSEQ multiplex PCR, and TCRdb holds only the in-frame ones, with some missing. Of some 70,000 clones in the sample, roughly 90% were seen once. The sequencing used CD4+ T cells from blood, collected before liver transplant. Receptor source: a human donor who received a liver transplant. Both conserved end residues are part of each CDR3. Each record gives: J gene, V gene, CDR3 length, D gene, clone size, CDR3 protein, CDR3 DNA. A D gene is named only where the DNA matches it firmly. Not every row has a clone size; where given, it reads once, few, many or a size class.

J: TRBJ1-5
V: TRBV2
length: 14
D: -
size: -
CDR3: CASSEASSDQPQHF
DNA: TGTGCCAGCAGTGAAGCCAGTTCAGATCAGCCCCAGCATTTT

J: TRBJ1-3
V: TRBV27
length: 13
D: -
size: -
CDR3: CASRGPGGNTIYF
DNA: TGTGCCAGCAGGGGGCCGGGCGGAAACACCATATATTTT

J: TRBJ2-7
V: TRBV11-3
length: 14
D: -
size: once
CDR3: CASSLDGRVNEQYF
DNA: TGTGCCAGCAGCTTAGATGGCAGGGTGAACGAGCAGTACTTC

J: TRBJ2-2
V: TRBV6-5
length: 15
D: -
size: -
CDR3: CASSYQPSNTGELFF
DNA: TGTGCCAGCAGTTACCAGCCGTCGAACACCGGGGAGCTGTTTTTT

J: TRBJ1-1
V: TRBV7-3
length: 13
D: -
size: few
CDR3: CASSFAPDSGAFF
DNA: TGTGCCAGCAGCTTCGCCCCCGACAGTGGTGCTTTCTTT

J: TRBJ2-5
V: TRBV7-3
length: 15
D: TRBD1
size: -
CDR3: CASSPGQGAEETQYF
DNA: TGTGCCAGCAGCCCAGGACAGGGGGCTGAAGAGACCCAGTACTTC

J: TRBJ2-2
V: TRBV29-1
length: 14
D: TRBD1
size: -
CDR3: CSVPGQGNTGELFF
DNA: TGCAGCGTGCCGGGACAGGGCAACACCGGGGAGCTGTTTTTT

J: TRBJ2-2
V: TRBV18
length: 15
D: -
size: -
CDR3: CASSPSGVYTGELFF
DNA: TGTGCCAGCTCACCATCAGGGGTGTACACCGGGGAGCTGTTTTTT

J: TRBJ2-3
V: TRBV28
length: 15
D: TRBD1
size: -
CDR3: CASSLGQGSTDTQYF
DNA: TGTGCCAGCAGTTTGGGACAGGGTAGCACAGATACGCAGTATTTT

J: TRBJ2-2
V: TRBV5-1
length: 18
D: TRBD2
size: -
CDR3: CASTVLAGGPGGTGELFF
DNA: TGCGCCAGCACCGTACTAGCGGGAGGGCCGGGAGGAACCGGGGAGCTGTTTTTT

J: TRBJ2-7
V: TRBV29-1
length: 14
D: TRBD2
size: once
CDR3: CSVAKGLAGGEQYF
DNA: TGCAGCGTTGCAAAAGGACTAGCGGGAGGCGAGCAGTACTTC

J: TRBJ2-6
V: TRBV18
length: 18
D: TRBD1
size: -
CDR3: CASSPRGQGSSGANVLTF
DNA: TGTGCCAGCTCACCGAGGGGACAGGGGAGCTCTGGGGCCAACGTCCTGACTTTC

J: TRBJ2-7
V: TRBV29-1
length: 17
D: TRBD2
size: -
CDR3: CSVRGGTSSGRLYEQYF
DNA: TGCAGCGTCCGAGGCGGTACCTCTAGCGGGAGGCTCTACGAGCAGTACTTC

J: TRBJ1-5
V: TRBV9
length: 14
D: TRBD1
size: -
CDR3: CASSTGTGEQPQHF
DNA: TGTGCCAGCAGCACCGGGACAGGGGAACAGCCCCAGCATTTT

J: TRBJ1-1
V: TRBV2
length: 13
D: -
size: -
CDR3: CASVSLENTEAFF
DNA: TGTGCCAGCGTTTCATTAGAGAACACTGAAGCTTTCTTT

J: TRBJ2-7
V: TRBV7-2
length: 13
D: -
size: once
CDR3: CASSQGSSYEQYF
DNA: TGTGCCAGCAGCCAAGGATCGTCCTACGAGCAGTACTTC

J: TRBJ2-1
V: TRBV5-1
length: 15
D: TRBD2
size: -
CDR3: CASSTLAGGDNEQFF
DNA: TGCGCCAGCAGCACACTAGCGGGAGGGGACAATGAGCAGTTCTTC

J: TRBJ2-3
V: TRBV29-1
length: 14
D: -
size: few
CDR3: CSVEEGESADTQYF
DNA: TGCAGCGTTGAAGAGGGAGAGAGCGCAGATACGCAGTATTTT

J: TRBJ2-1
V: TRBV6-5
length: 14
D: TRBD1
size: once
CDR3: CASFTGDSYNEQFF
DNA: TGTGCCAGCTTCACAGGGGACTCCTACAATGAGCAGTTCTTC

J: TRBJ2-1
V: TRBV21-1
length: 18
D: -
size: -
CDR3: CASSKAYLQLGDYNEQFF
DNA: TGTGCCAGCAGCAAAGCATACTTACAGCTCGGAGATTACAATGAGCAGTTCTTC

J: TRBJ2-5
V: TRBV2
length: 14
D: -
size: -
CDR3: CASGTHPVGETQYF
DNA: TGTGCCAGCGGGACTCATCCCGTTGGGGAGACCCAGTACTTC

J: TRBJ2-7
V: TRBV6-1
length: 15
D: -
size: -
CDR3: CASSERGRGRYEQYF
DNA: TGTGCCAGCAGTGAAAGGGGGAGGGGGCGCTACGAGCAGTACTTC

J: TRBJ2-6
V: TRBV7-9
length: 15
D: -
size: -
CDR3: CASSLSVSGANVLTF
DNA: TGTGCCAGCAGCTTATCAGTCTCTGGGGCCAACGTCCTGACTTTC

J: TRBJ2-1
V: TRBV7-9
length: 12
D: -
size: -
CDR3: CASSPRGDEQFF
DNA: TGTGCCAGCAGCCCTAGAGGCGATGAGCAGTTCTTC

J: TRBJ1-4
V: TRBV7-9
length: 15
D: -
size: -
CDR3: CASSSFDSTNEKLFF
DNA: TGTGCCAGCAGCTCCTTCGACAGTACCAACGAAAAACTGTTTTTT

J: TRBJ1-1
V: TRBV5-1
length: 13
D: -
size: few
CDR3: CASIGEWNTEAFF
DNA: TGCGCCAGTATCGGGGAATGGAACACTGAAGCTTTCTTT

J: TRBJ1-3
V: TRBV4-1
length: 14
D: -
size: -
CDR3: CASSGVDIGNTIYF
DNA: TGCGCCAGCAGCGGAGTCGACATTGGAAACACCATATATTTT

J: TRBJ1-2
V: TRBV6-1
length: 14
D: TRBD1
size: -
CDR3: CASTTGGAGYGYTF
DNA: TGTGCCAGCACAACAGGGGGAGCGGGCTATGGCTACACCTTC

J: TRBJ2-1
V: TRBV2
length: 14
D: -
size: -
CDR3: CASSRDGVYNEQFF
DNA: TGTGCGAGCAGTCGGGATGGGGTATACAATGAGCAGTTCTTC

J: TRBJ2-5
V: TRBV11-3
length: 17
D: -
size: -
CDR3: CASSLDSGRIIQETQYF
DNA: TGTGCCAGCAGCTTAGATTCTGGGCGGATTATCCAAGAGACCCAGTACTTC

J: TRBJ2-5
V: TRBV29-1
length: 13
D: TRBD2
size: -
CDR3: CSGETSGSETQYF
DNA: TGCAGCGGGGAGACTAGCGGGTCGGAGACCCAGTACTTC

J: TRBJ2-2
V: TRBV6-5
length: 15
D: -
size: -
CDR3: CASSARLGYPGELFF
DNA: TGTGCCAGCAGTGCCCGTTTGGGCTATCCCGGGGAGCTGTTTTTT

J: TRBJ2-3
V: TRBV9
length: 11
D: -
size: -
CDR3: CASSAIDTQYF
DNA: TGTGCCAGCAGCGCCATAGATACGCAGTATTTT

J: TRBJ2-7
V: TRBV5-1
length: 16
D: TRBD1
size: -
CDR3: CASSPGLAGGPYEQYF
DNA: TGCGCCAGCAGCCCCGGACTGGCAGGGGGACCCTACGAGCAGTACTTC

J: TRBJ2-1
V: TRBV4-2
length: 17
D: TRBD2
size: -
CDR3: CASSQDYGSGRVGLGFF
DNA: TGTGCCAGCAGCCAAGATTATGGTAGCGGGAGAGTGGGATTAGGGTTCTTC

J: TRBJ2-1
V: TRBV2
length: 12
D: TRBD2
size: once
CDR3: CASSREGSEQFF
DNA: TGTGCCAGCAGTCGGGAGGGGTCTGAGCAGTTCTTC

J: TRBJ2-1
V: TRBV6-1
length: 15
D: TRBD1
size: -
CDR3: CASSASTGGYNEQFF
DNA: TGTGCCAGCAGCGCATCGACAGGGGGCTACAATGAGCAGTTCTTC

J: TRBJ2-7
V: TRBV2
length: 13
D: TRBD2
size: -
CDR3: CASSLAGSYEQYF
DNA: TGTGCCAGCAGCCTAGCGGGAAGTTACGAGCAGTACTTC

J: TRBJ2-1
V: TRBV5-1
length: 15
D: TRBD1
size: -
CDR3: CASSLTLTGYNEQFF
DNA: TGCGCCAGCAGCTTGACTTTGACAGGGTACAATGAGCAGTTCTTC

J: TRBJ2-5
V: TRBV5-1
length: 14
D: -
size: -
CDR3: CASSLVGGEETQYF
DNA: TGCGCCAGCAGCTTGGTGGGGGGAGAAGAGACCCAGTACTTC

J: TRBJ1-1
V: TRBV29-1
length: 13
D: -
size: once
CDR3: CSAAGGVSAEAFF
DNA: TGCAGCGCCGCCGGGGGGGTAAGCGCTGAAGCTTTCTTT

J: TRBJ1-3
V: TRBV5-1
length: 14
D: -
size: -
CDR3: CASSSTGTSNTIYF
DNA: TGCGCCAGCAGCTCAACCGGGACATCAAACACCATATATTTT

J: TRBJ2-5
V: TRBV27
length: 17
D: -
size: once
CDR3: CASRRALFSATQETQYF
DNA: TGTGCCAGCAGACGGGCGTTGTTTTCCGCTACCCAAGAGACCCAGTACTTC

J: TRBJ2-7
V: TRBV29-1
length: 13
D: TRBD1
size: -
CDR3: CSVRQTGGYEQYF
DNA: TGCAGCGTCCGACAGACAGGGGGCTACGAGCAGTACTTC

J: TRBJ1-5
V: TRBV6-1
length: 19
D: TRBD1
size: -
CDR3: CASSEADHRGRVSNQPQHF
DNA: TGTGCCAGCAGTGAAGCAGATCACAGGGGGAGAGTGAGCAATCAGCCCCAGCATTTT

J: TRBJ2-7
V: TRBV30
length: 16
D: TRBD1
size: few
CDR3: CAWSPERTGWSYEQYF
DNA: TGTGCCTGGAGCCCGGAACGGACAGGGTGGTCCTACGAGCAGTACTTC

J: TRBJ1-1
V: TRBV11-1
length: 13
D: TRBD1
size: -
CDR3: CASSPDRTTEAFF
DNA: TGTGCCAGCAGCCCGGACAGGACGACTGAAGCTTTCTTT

J: TRBJ1-5
V: TRBV11-2
length: 14
D: TRBD1
size: -
CDR3: CASSLQGAAQPQHF
DNA: TGTGCCAGCAGCTTGCAGGGGGCGGCTCAGCCCCAGCATTTT

J: TRBJ2-2
V: TRBV14
length: 18
D: -
size: -
CDR3: CASSHPGTAGHRSGELFF
DNA: TGTGCCAGCAGCCATCCTGGAACCGCGGGACATCGAAGCGGGGAGCTGTTTTTT

J: TRBJ1-1
V: TRBV5-1
length: 13
D: TRBD1
size: -
CDR3: CASKGQGYTEAFF
DNA: TGCGCCAGCAAGGGACAGGGGTACACTGAAGCTTTCTTT

J: TRBJ2-1
V: TRBV28
length: 17
D: TRBD2
size: -
CDR3: CASRSSRAGGSYNEQFF
DNA: TGTGCCAGCAGATCCAGTCGAGCGGGAGGGTCCTACAATGAGCAGTTCTTC

J: TRBJ2-1
V: TRBV11-2
length: 14
D: -
size: -
CDR3: CASSLSSSYNEQFF
DNA: TGTGCCAGCAGCTTATCTAGCTCCTACAATGAGCAGTTCTTC

J: TRBJ1-2
V: TRBV28
length: 14
D: TRBD1
size: -
CDR3: CATIRDRGSGGYTF
DNA: TGTGCCACAATCCGGGACAGGGGGTCAGGGGGCTACACCTTC

J: TRBJ2-3
V: TRBV7-3
length: 17
D: -
size: -
CDR3: CASSSLTYRTSTDTQYF
DNA: TGTGCCAGCAGCTCCCTAACTTATCGTACTAGCACAGATACGCAGTATTTT

J: TRBJ2-3
V: TRBV11-2
length: 14
D: -
size: -
CDR3: CASNPIFRTDTQYF
DNA: TGTGCCAGCAACCCCATTTTTAGAACAGATACGCAGTATTTT

J: TRBJ1-5
V: TRBV6-5
length: 13
D: TRBD1
size: -
CDR3: CASSTGGGQPQHF
DNA: TGTGCCAGCAGTACAGGGGGAGGTCAGCCCCAGCATTTT

J: TRBJ2-2
V: TRBV2
length: 14
D: TRBD1
size: -
CDR3: CASSVPQGTGELFF
DNA: TGTGCCAGCAGTGTGCCACAGGGGACCGGGGAGCTGTTTTTT

J: TRBJ2-3
V: TRBV2
length: 14
D: -
size: -
CDR3: CASRDDTSTDTQYF
DNA: TGTGCCAGCAGGGACGACACTAGCACAGATACGCAGTATTTT

J: TRBJ2-5
V: TRBV6-6
length: 11
D: -
size: once
CDR3: CASSYSQTQYF
DNA: TGTGCCAGCAGTTACTCGCAGACCCAGTACTTC

J: TRBJ2-2
V: TRBV5-1
length: 14
D: -
size: -
CDR3: CASSMGERTGELFF
DNA: TGCGCCAGCAGCATGGGGGAACGCACCGGGGAGCTGTTTTTT